This T cell receptor (beta chain) derives from a study of T cell responses to AZD1222 COVID-19 vaccine. Comments on this clone: The antigen is unknown.

Notes on the study in general: Repertoires were collected only later (after the peak T cell response had occurred). Two doses of AZD1222 preceded a rise in Spike-specific TCR breadth and depth. Donors, mostly white British, included more females; clonal diversity was possibly underestimated. The number of AZD1222 recipients seropositive at baseline was only six.

The CDR3 contains 14 residues. CDR1 SEHNR and CDR2 FQNEAQ come from the germline V gene (reference sequence). V shed 3 bases and J shed 4 bases, with 12 bases lying between them. Profiled with immunoSEQ multiplex PCR; TCRdb holds only in-frame clones, not every one. Of more than 80,000 clones listed, 90% are singletons. This receptor was taken from an adult in good health. The specimen was peripheral blood, collected on day 0 of AZD1222 vaccination. V gene TRBV7-9 combines with J gene TRBJ1-1; TRBD1 is a possible D gene (6 bases). In DNA, the CDR3 is TGTGCCAGCAGCTTTGGACAGATAAGCACTGAAGCTTTCTTT. Translating it yields CASSFGQISTEAFF.